Below, one T cell receptor (beta chain) is given with its context. Its antigen is not identified. The data were taken from a study of tumor-infiltrating lymphocytes in primary liver carcinoma. Study-level points and caveats: Relative to blood, tumors carried a significantly larger fraction of the repertoire in their top 250 clones (p = 0.039). Pairs of tumor regions overlapped more than tumor-adjacent and tumor-blood pairs did.

This CDR3 is built from 14 residues. Germline CDR1 SEHNR, CDR2 FQNEAQ (reference sequence). For each extraction, RNA and DNA were obtained together from 20-30 mg of unsorted bulk tissue. Tumor samples uniformly had over 85% viable tumor cells. A primer matching the constant region was used to make TCR beta cDNA from 450 to 550 ng of total RNA. For TCR beta, libraries were produced by three nested multiplex PCR rounds using slightly modified ARM-PCR. In the first two PCR rounds, TRBV1-TRBV30 forward primers were paired with a C-beta reverse primer, and each round lasted roughly 10 cycles. Via MiXCR, TCRdb re-called the multiplex PCR reads, giving one row per CDR3 protein. The sample consists of roughly 70,000 distinct CDR3 sequences, roughly two thirds of them appearing once.

J is TRBJ1-1 and V is TRBV7-9; possibly TRBD1 for D (5 bases). The sequencing input was liver tumor tissue from sampling region 4. The subset here: tumor region T4, right-lateral pole. This TCR derives from a middle-aged man with primary liver carcinoma and hepatitis B virus infection. The CDR3 sequence: CPNSLDSGSTEAFF. As DNA, the CDR3 is TGTCCCAACAGCCTAGACAGCGGATCCACTGAAGCTTTCTTT.